The clone carrying this T cell receptor (beta chain) appeared a few times. Sequencing was performed with immunoSEQ multiplex PCR; in TCRdb, only in-frame clones are kept and a portion is missing. This sample yields 210,000 or so clones, of which around 91% are seen a single time; about 0.58% belongs to the top ten. This sample stems from a study of blood T cell repertoires in COVID-19. Study-level background: The origin of the acute and convalescent COVID-19 samples was the United States, Italy and Spain.

The ends lost 3 bases at V and 2 bases at J; junction bases unmatched: 7. Germline V CDR1 and CDR2: LNHDA, SQIVND (reference sequence). The CDR3 contains 16 residues. The origin of this receptor is a man in his fifties or sixties with acute or convalescent COVID-19. The sequenced sample was peripheral blood. The chain couples TRBV19 to TRBJ1-2, with TRBD1 matching over 9 bases. CDR3 DNA sequence: TGTGCCAGTAGTATCTCCCGGACAGGGGAGAACTATGGCTACACCTTC. Amino acids: CASSISRTGENYGYTF.